The 30 T cell receptor beta chains presented below share a single source sample, sequenced in a study of cytomegalovirus exposure and HLA in healthy donors. Generated by immunoSEQ multiplex PCR, the TCRdb table keeps only in-frame clones and is missing some. The sample consists of 150,000 to 200,000 clones, about 83% of them appearing once. Sequenced material: PBMCs. The receptors derive from a woman between 18 and 30 years old in good health and CMV-seronegative.

The chain links TRBV6-5 to TRBJ2-7, with D tentatively TRBD1 (5 bases). The germline V gene encodes CDR1 MNHEY and CDR2 SVGAGI. The CDR3 sequence is 14 residues long. Trimming took 8 bases from V and 3 from J, leaving 17 bases between them. The CDR3: CASSRKGQLYEQYF. Here the CDR3 DNA reads TGTGCCAGCTCTCGGAAGGGGCAGCTCTACGAGCAGTACTTC.

The gene calls are TRBV5-6 and TRBJ2-1; 8 bases line up with TRBD1. The V and J ends lost 2 bases and 6 bases, in that order; junction bases with no gene match: 1. The CDR3 contains 13 residues. From germline, CDR1 is SGHDT and CDR2 YYEEEE. The CDR3 spells CASSFDRGNEQFF. As DNA, the CDR3 is TGTGCCAGCAGCTTCGACAGGGGCAATGAGCAGTTCTTC.

This clone came up a few times. The chain employs TRBV11-2 and TRBJ1-2; 8 bases are a match to TRBD1. The CDR3 extends over 17 amino acids. Germline V CDR1 and CDR2: SGHAT, FQNNGV. With V trimmed by 1 base and J by 3 bases, 10 bases remained unmatched. The CDR3 spells CASSLGGPGQGDYGYTF. CDR3 DNA: TGTGCCAGCAGCTTAGGTGGCCCAGGACAGGGCGACTATGGCTACACCTTC.

The CDR3 region is CASTTGTGGLLYEQYF. CDR3 sequence (DNA): TGTGCCAGCACCACCGGGACAGGGGGACTCCTCTACGAGCAGTACTTC. The rearrangement links TRBV5-4 to TRBJ2-7, with 11 bases matching TRBD1. The V segment lost 6 bases and the J segment 3 bases; nucleotides outside the gene matches: 11. The CDR3 runs 16 residues. Germline lookup yields CDR1 SGHNT and CDR2 YYREEE (reference sequence).

The chain couples TRBV18 to TRBJ1-2; 9 bases map to TRBD1. V shed 3 bases and J 5 bases; nucleotides not matched to a gene: 4. CDR1 and CDR2 from the germline V gene are KGHSH and LQKENI. The CDR3 loop spans 14 amino acids. The DNA of the CDR3 is TGTGCCAGCTCACCCGGGACAGGGATTTATGGCTACACCTTC. Protein product: CASSPGTGIYGYTF. Full variable domain (outside the CDR3, taken from reference TRBV18 and TRBJ1-2): NAGVMQNPRHLVRRRGQEARLRCSPMKGHSHVYWYRQLPEEGLKFMVYLQKENIIDESGMPKERFSAEFPKEGPSILRIQQVVRGDSAAYFCASSPGTGIYGYTFGSGTRLTVV.

The genes are TRBV11-2 and TRBJ1-1, with D unresolved. The ends were cut back, 2 bases at V and 1 base at J, with 11 bases in the middle. CDR3 length: 15 residues. CDR1 is SGHAT, CDR2 FQNNGV, per germline. The CDR3 DNA sequence: TGTGCCAGCAGCTTAAGCCCCGCGTGGAACACTGAAGCTTTCTTT. Translating gives CASSLSPAWNTEAFF.

The chain couples TRBV2 to TRBJ2-2; 10 bases line up with TRBD2. The CDR3 contains 16 residues. Germline lookup yields CDR1 SNHLY and CDR2 FYNNEI. J was trimmed by 6 bases and V by 6 bases; bases with no gene match: 10. The CDR3 DNA is TGTGCCAGCAGGAGACCTAGCGGGAGACGGCCCGGGGAGCTGTTTTTT. It encodes CASRRPSGRRPGELFF.

The chain joins TRBV5-5 to TRBJ2-7; 8 bases match TRBD2. The germline V gene encodes CDR1 SGHKS and CDR2 YYEKEE (reference sequence). The CDR3 is 15 residues long. Germline trimming cut 4 bases from V and 0 bases from J; bases unmatched to any gene: 6. This chain's CDR3 is CASSLAGTSSYEQYF. The CDR3, as DNA: TGTGCCAGCAGCCTAGCCGGGACTAGCTCCTACGAGCAGTACTTC.

The chain employs TRBV2 and TRBJ2-2; 8 nucleotides agree with TRBD2. The V segment lost 2 bases and the J segment 8 bases; nucleotides outside the gene matches: 7. The CDR3 has 15 amino acids. CDR1 and CDR2 (germline): SNHLY, FYNNEI. The CDR3 DNA reads as TGTGCCAGCAGTGAATGGGGACTAGATATTGGGGAGCTGTTTTTT. Its protein is CASSEWGLDIGELFF.

The count of this clone is one. The rearrangement links TRBV6-1 to TRBJ2-7; 7 nucleotides line up with TRBD2. This CDR3 is 14 amino acids long. The germline CDR1 and CDR2 sequences are MNHNS and SASEGT. The V gene end was trimmed by 8 bases and the J gene end by 6 bases; junction bases not matched to a gene: 13. The CDR3 region has the DNA TGTGCCAGCTTACGGAGGACTAGTGGGGCCGAGCAGTACTTC. It specifies CASLRRTSGAEQYF.

The V call is TRBV7-9, the J call TRBJ1-2, with D possibly TRBD1 on 5 matching bases. The CDR3 runs 16 residues. The germline V gene has CDR1 SEHNR and CDR2 FQNEAQ (reference sequence). Between the trimmed V and J ends, which lost 1 base and 6 bases, there was a span of 18 bases. The CDR3 reads CASSLVVVGQHHGYTF. CDR3 nucleotide sequence: TGTGCCAGCAGCTTAGTCGTCGTCGGACAACATCATGGCTACACCTTC.

The rearrangement links TRBV4-1 to TRBJ1-1; D possibly corresponds to TRBD1 (6 bases). Trimming shortened V by 4 bases and J by 1 base, and 13 bases separated the two germline ends. This CDR3 is built from 15 residues. CDR1 is MGHRA, CDR2 YSYEKL, per germline. CDR3 region: CASSRATGTNTEAFF. As DNA, the CDR3 is TGCGCCAGCAGCCGGGCTACAGGGACGAACACTGAAGCTTTCTTT.

This chain connects TRBV4-1 to TRBJ1-1, with D perhaps matching TRBD1 (5 bases). Trimming took 3 bases from V and 8 from J, leaving 19 bases between them. CDR1 is MGHRA and CDR2 is YSYEKL in the germline V gene. There are 15 residues in the CDR3. CDR3 DNA: TGCGCCAGCAGCCAGGGCAGGGCGAAGCGAACAGAAGCTTTCTTT. This translates into CASSQGRAKRTEAFF.

This clone was seen a single time. V gene TRBV4-2 combines with J gene TRBJ2-5; a weak D match, TRBD1 (6 bases). The length of the CDR3 is 13 residues. The germline gives CDR1 LGHNA, CDR2 YNFKEQ. Between the trimmed V and J ends, which lost 3 bases and 3 bases, there was a span of 8 bases. The CDR3 DNA follows: TGTGCCAGCAGCCAGCCAGGGGAAGAGACCCAGTACTTC. This sequence encodes CASSQPGEETQYF.

CDR3 protein: CASSVVSVTTDTQYF. CDR3 bases: TGTGCCAGCAGCGTAGTCAGCGTTACCACAGATACGCAGTATTTT. This rearrangement joins TRBV9 to TRBJ2-3; D remains unclear. Trimming cost V 0 bases and J 2 bases, with 10 bases left between them. The CDR3 loop spans 15 amino acids. Germline CDR1 and CDR2: SGDLS and YYNGEE.

The chain employs TRBV19 and TRBJ1-5; 7 positions match TRBD1. Germline-derived CDR1 and CDR2 are LNHDA and SQIVND (reference sequence). Trimming cost V 9 bases and J 3 bases; bases outside gene matches: 5. This CDR3 is 13 amino acids long. DNA of the CDR3: TGTGCCAGCAATGACAGGGCCAATCAGCCCCAGCATTTT. It specifies CASNDRANQPQHF.

The CDR3, as DNA: TGCGCCAGCAGCTTGTTAACAGGGGGTCCCGGCTACACCTTC. This translates into CASSLLTGGPGYTF. The chain has TRBV5-1 and TRBJ1-2; 8 positions match TRBD1. Per germline, CDR1 SGHRS and CDR2 YFSETQ. Trimming removed 1 base from V and 8 bases from J; junction bases left unmatched: 7. The CDR3 contains 14 residues.

This sequence joins TRBV5-4 and TRBJ1-2, with D possibly being TRBD1 (5 bases). V was cut by 3 bases and J by 2 bases, with 20 bases left in between. The CDR3 is made up of 17 amino acids. Germline V gives CDR1 SGHNT, CDR2 YYREEE (reference sequence). Here the CDR3 DNA reads TGTGCCAGCAGCTCCAACCTAGCGGGGCCGAAAAACTATGGCTACACCTTC. Protein product: CASSSNLAGPKNYGYTF.

V is TRBV2 and J is TRBJ1-3; D remains ambiguous. This CDR3 spans 15 amino acids. V gave up 6 bases and J gave up 7 bases, with 19 bases separating them. CDR1 is SNHLY and CDR2 is FYNNEI in the germline V gene. The CDR3 loop reads CASRARLEKRNTIYF. As DNA, the CDR3 is TGTGCCAGCAGGGCCCGACTTGAGAAGAGGAACACCATATATTTT.

The gene calls are TRBV5-6 and TRBJ1-2; unclear D gene. V was clipped by 0 bases and J by 13 bases, with 13 bases between them. CDR1 SGHDT and CDR2 YYEEEE come from the germline V gene. There are 12 residues in the CDR3. The CDR3 is CASSLDTLFFTF. In nucleotides, the CDR3 is TGTGCCAGCAGCTTGGACACGTTGTTTTTCACCTTC. The whole variable domain, filled in from reference TRBV5-6 and TRBJ1-2, reads DAGVTQSPTHLIKTRGQQVTLRCSPKSGHDTVSWYQQALGQGPQFIFQYYEEEERQRGNFPDRFSGHQFPNYSSELNVNALLLGDSALYLCASSLDTLFFTFGSGTRLTVV.

This rearrangement joins TRBV2 to TRBJ1-1; D is undetermined. V was clipped by 4 bases and J by 6 bases, with 12 bases between them. CDR1 and CDR2 (germline): SNHLY, FYNNEI. The CDR3 has 13 amino acids. DNA of the CDR3: TGTGCCAGCAGTGCCGGGATTAGGGCTGAAGCTTTCTTT. It encodes CASSAGIRAEAFF.

The chain has TRBV6-1 and TRBJ1-2, with D possibly being TRBD1 (6 bases). There are 15 residues in the CDR3. Germline-derived CDR1 and CDR2 are MNHNS and SASEGT. V was pared by 7 bases and J by 2 bases, with 17 bases between. In DNA, the CDR3 is TGTGCCAGCACCCCTGCGGACAGACAGAACTATGGCTACACCTTC. Translation gives CASTPADRQNYGYTF.

In its sample, this clone was seen once. This chain connects TRBV5-1 to TRBJ2-5, with D perhaps matching TRBD2 (5 bases). V was clipped by 4 bases and J by 5 bases, with 15 bases between them. Germline CDR1 SGHRS, CDR2 YFSETQ. CDR3 size: 14 residues. For the CDR3, the DNA is TGCGCCAGCAGCCCGGAGTCCCCGGGGGAGACCCAGTACTTC. Encoded protein: CASSPESPGETQYF.

This clone came up a few times. In the same sample, other DNA sequences code for this CDR3. The chain employs TRBV20-1 and TRBJ2-7, with D tentatively TRBD1 (5 bases). This CDR3 has 11 residues. Germline loops: CDR1 DFQATT, CDR2 SNEGSKA (reference sequence). Trimming shortened V by 3 bases and J by 3 bases, and 6 bases separated the two germline ends. The CDR3 nucleotides are TGCAGTGCTAGGGACAACTACGAGCAGTACTTC. It is translated as CSARDNYEQYF.

The chain joins TRBV5-1 to TRBJ2-1, with D tentatively TRBD1 (5 bases). This CDR3 is built from 15 residues. CDR1 SGHRS and CDR2 YFSETQ come from the germline V gene. V shed 0 bases and J shed 9 bases, with 16 bases lying between them. The CDR3 protein is CASSLVGAEVGEQFF. The CDR3 bases are TGCGCCAGCAGCTTGGTTGGGGCCGAGGTCGGTGAGCAGTTCTTC.

As to this clone: A junction boundary mismatches the germline segment, possibly from a read error. This chain connects TRBV19 to TRBJ2-7; 7 bases fit TRBD1. The CDR3 spans 12 residues. Germline V gives CDR1 LNHDA, CDR2 SQIVND (reference sequence). This CDR3 is CPRQGIFYEQYF. CDR3 coding DNA: TGCCCAAGACAGGGAATATTCTACGAGCAGTACTTC.

The chain has TRBV5-1 and TRBJ2-2, with 7 bases fitting TRBD2. The trim removed 5 bases at V and 5 bases at J, leaving 9 bases unmatched. This CDR3 region has 15 residues. CDR1 and CDR2 (germline): SGHRS, YFSETQ. The CDR3 loop reads CASSPGTIGTGELFF. The CDR3 nucleotides are TGCGCCAGCAGTCCCGGGACTATCGGAACCGGGGAGCTGTTTTTT.

The chain couples TRBV21-1 to TRBJ2-7; the table's D call of TRBD2 was not tested on the DNA. TRBV21-1 constitutes a pseudogene. The CDR3 has 15 residues. CDR3: CASSNTSGDSYEQYF. CDR3 nucleotide sequence: TGTGCCAGCAGCAACACTAGCGGGGACTCCTACGAGCAGTACTTC.

This chain joins TRBV6-4 and TRBJ1-4; tentatively, D is TRBD1 (6 bases). The CDR3 has 13 residues. Trimming pared 7 bases from V and 8 bases from J, leaving 14 bases between. Germline-derived CDR1 and CDR2 are MRHNA and SNTAGT. The CDR3 protein is CASNQQGREKLFF. The CDR3 nucleotides are TGTGCCAGCAACCAACAGGGTAGGGAAAAACTGTTTTTT.

The V and J genes are TRBV5-1 and TRBJ2-1, with D possibly TRBD1 on 5 matching bases. The CDR3 has 14 residues. Trimming took 0 bases from V and 6 from J, leaving 10 bases between them. Germline V CDR1 and CDR2: SGHRS, YFSETQ. CDR3 DNA: TGCGCCAGCAGCTTGGCCCAGGGAAGCAATGAGCAGTTCTTC. It specifies CASSLAQGSNEQFF.